This TCR beta chain was sequenced for a study of blood T cell repertoires in COVID-19. V lost 1 base to trimming and J lost 6 bases; unmatched junction nucleotides: 2. The V gene's germline CDR1 is SGHNT and CDR2 YYREEE (reference sequence). The CDR3 is 14 residues long. Participants spanned ages about 18 to 95 years and resided in 20 to 25 US areas. Self-reported history from a screening survey and questionnaire set each donor's cohort. In Cohort 3, a recovered donor had either two negative PCRs, clearance, or symptom resolution. The repertoire was sequenced with immunoSEQ multiplex PCR; TCRdb's copy has only in-frame clones and lacks some. The top ten clones hold 7.3% of a sample with 150,000 to 190,000 clones, 84% of them seen once.

The sequence was collected from a man in his forties or fifties who had recovered from COVID-19. The V gene is TRBV5-4, the J gene TRBJ2-3; 10 positions match TRBD2. Sequencing was done on a sample of PBMCs or T cells enriched from blood (not recorded which). The CDR3 sequence is CASSLSSGGDTQYF. Written as DNA, the CDR3 is TGTGCCAGCAGCTTGTCTAGCGGGGGCGATACGCAGTATTTT.